A single sample is the source of the 30 T cell receptor beta chains below, sequenced in a study of blood T cell repertoires in COVID-19. Assay used: immunoSEQ multiplex PCR; TCRdb lists only in-frame clones, some missing. This repertoire shows 200,000 to 300,000 clones, 84% found once; its top ten account for 4.2%. The specimen sequenced was peripheral blood. The origin of the receptors is a man in his sixties with acute or convalescent COVID-19.

The J gene is TRBJ2-1, the V gene TRBV28, with D perhaps TRBD2 (5 bases). The CDR3 runs 15 residues. Germline assignment: CDR1 MDHEN and CDR2 SYDVKM. V was cut by 6 bases and J by 7 bases, with 19 bases left in between. The CDR3 spells CASSPLRELWNEQFF. The CDR3 coding sequence is TGTGCCAGCAGCCCCCTAAGGGAGCTGTGGAATGAGCAGTTCTTC.

V and J are TRBV6-5 and TRBJ2-3; TRBD2 is a possible D gene (6 bases). With 8 bases removed from V and 0 bases from J, the gap between germline ends came to 15 bases. Germline V gene lookup returns CDR1 MNHEY and CDR2 SVGAGI. This CDR3 is built from 15 residues. The CDR3 sequence: CASFLASASTDTQYF. CDR3 bases: TGTGCCAGCTTCCTAGCGTCTGCTAGCACAGATACGCAGTATTTT.

This chain connects TRBV3-1 (or the pseudogene TRBV3-2) to TRBJ2-5; 12 positions agree with TRBD2. V was clipped by 2 bases and J by 5 bases; unmatched bases: 3. CDR1 and CDR2 from the germline V gene are LGHDT and YNNKEL (reference sequence). CDR3 size: 15 residues. The CDR3 coding sequence is TGTGCCAGCAGCCAACTAGCGGGGGGGCAGGAGACCCAGTACTTC. Protein sequence: CASSQLAGGQETQYF.

This clone was seen more than once but under ten times. V gene TRBV19 combines with J gene TRBJ2-2; 8 bases are a match to TRBD1. From germline, CDR1 is LNHDA and CDR2 SQIVND (reference sequence). The CDR3 extends over 14 amino acids. Germline trimming cut 6 bases from V and 7 bases from J; bases unmatched to any gene: 7. The CDR3 protein is CASSAGTGFGELFF. The CDR3 coding sequence is TGTGCCAGTAGCGCCGGGACAGGCTTCGGGGAGCTGTTTTTT. The entire variable domain, with the rest obtained from reference TRBV19 and TRBJ2-2, is as follows: DGGITQSPKYLFRKEGQNVTLSCEQNLNHDAMYWYRQDPGQGLRLIYYSQIVNDFQKGDIAEGYSVSREKKESFPLTVTSAQKNPTAFYLCASSAGTGFGELFFGEGSRLTVL.

The CDR3 region has the DNA TGTGCCAGTAGTCCCGGGACAGGGGGCTACGAGCAGTACTTC. The encoded protein is CASSPGTGGYEQYF. This chain connects TRBV19 to TRBJ2-7; 11 bases are shared with TRBD1. CDR1 LNHDA and CDR2 SQIVND come from the germline V gene (reference sequence). The CDR3 is 14 amino acids. Trimming took 5 bases from V and 3 from J; bases not matched to a gene: 3.

The chain uses TRBV21-1 and TRBJ2-7; the D call in the table, TRBD2, was not verified against the DNA. TRBV21-1 is recorded as a pseudogene. The length of the CDR3 is 20 residues. DNA for the CDR3: TGTGCCAGCGTCCTTACGAAGGGGGGATTACTAGCGGGAGAACGGTACGAGCAGTACTTC. Protein: CASVLTKGGLLAGERYEQYF.

V is TRBV6-1 and J is TRBJ2-7; 8 positions match TRBD1. Trimming removed 4 bases from V and 5 bases from J; junction bases left unmatched: 7. The CDR3 is made up of 14 amino acids. Germline V gene data show CDR1 as MNHNS and CDR2 as SASEGT. CDR3 sequence reads: CASSGTGSLNEQYF. CDR3 sequence (DNA): TGTGCCAGCAGTGGGACAGGGTCGTTGAACGAGCAGTACTTC.

The V call is TRBV10-3, the J call TRBJ2-1; TRBD2 agrees at 11 bases. Trimming took 5 bases from V and 7 from J; bases not matched to a gene: 7. CDR1 is ENHRY and CDR2 is SYGVKD in the germline V gene. CDR3 length: 15 amino acids. CDR3 amino acids: CAISTGTSGGNEQFF. As DNA, the CDR3 is TGTGCCATCAGTACAGGGACTAGCGGTGGGAATGAGCAGTTCTTC.

The chain is built from TRBV28 and TRBJ2-5; 11 nucleotides align to TRBD2. V shed 3 bases and J 5 bases; nucleotides not matched to a gene: 5. The CDR3 extends over 15 amino acids. Looked up from germline, CDR1 is MDHEN and CDR2 is SYDVKM. The CDR3 protein is CASSLPSGRLETQYF. As DNA, the CDR3 is TGTGCCAGCAGTTTGCCTAGCGGGAGGCTCGAGACCCAGTACTTC.

V gene TRBV6-5 combines with J gene TRBJ1-4; TRBD1 matches 8 bases. The V and J ends lost 7 bases and 8 bases, in that order; junction bases with no gene match: 9. The CDR3 loop spans 14 amino acids. The germline CDR1 and CDR2 sequences are MNHEY and SVGAGI. For the CDR3, the DNA is TGTGCCAGCACCTTAGGGGCAGGGGGCGAAAAACTGTTTTTT. Residues: CASTLGAGGEKLFF.

V is TRBV7-9 and J is TRBJ1-5; 8 bases align to TRBD1. This CDR3 is built from 14 residues. V trimming: 5 bases; J trimming: 7 bases; junction bases outside the gene matches: 7. Looked up from germline, CDR1 is SEHNR and CDR2 is FQNEAQ (reference sequence). CDR3 sequence (DNA): TGTGCCAGCAGCCTCGACAGGGGTGGGCAGCCCCAGCATTTT. It is translated as CASSLDRGGQPQHF. Looking up the rest from reference TRBV7-9 and TRBJ1-5 gives the full variable domain: DTGVSQNPRHKITKRGQNVTFRCDPISEHNRLYWYRQTLGQGPEFLTYFQNEAQLEKSRLLSDRFSAERPKGSFSTLEIQRTEQGDSAMYLCASSLDRGGQPQHFGDGTRLSIL.

The V call is TRBV27, the J call TRBJ2-7; 7 nucleotides align to TRBD1. Germline values: CDR1 MNHEY, CDR2 SMNVEV (reference sequence). CDR3 size: 14 residues. Losses at the gene ends were 5 bases for V and 0 bases for J; bases not matched to a gene: 4. CDR3 protein: CASSGTGASYEQYF. As DNA, the CDR3 is TGTGCCAGCAGTGGAACAGGGGCCTCCTACGAGCAGTACTTC.

The chain links TRBV5-1 to TRBJ2-7; perhaps TRBD1 as D (6 bases). Looked up from germline, CDR1 is SGHRS and CDR2 is YFSETQ. The CDR3 is made up of 15 amino acids. V was cut by 0 bases and J by 5 bases, with 15 bases left in between. Here the CDR3 reads CASSLDRAFLDEQYF. The CDR3 DNA is TGCGCCAGCAGCTTGGACAGGGCTTTCCTCGACGAGCAGTACTTC.

The chain uses TRBV7-2 and TRBJ1-1; D is ambiguous. Trimming took off 3 bases at V and 0 bases at J, with 14 bases between the two ends. The CDR3 spans 16 residues. CDR1 is SGHTA, CDR2 FQGNSA, per germline. The CDR3 DNA sequence: TGTGCCAGCAGCTTGAACAGTTTTTTAATGAACACTGAAGCTTTCTTT. This gives the protein CASSLNSFLMNTEAFF.

This rearrangement joins TRBV19 to TRBJ1-1; 9 bases fit TRBD1. CDR1 LNHDA and CDR2 SQIVND come from the germline V gene (reference sequence). V dropped 0 bases and J dropped 5; count of bases not matched to a gene: 13. The CDR3 sequence is 18 residues long. The CDR3 DNA follows: TGTGCCAGTAGTATAGATTACACCGCGGGACAGGGCCGAACTGAAGCTTTCTTT. As protein: CASSIDYTAGQGRTEAFF.

The V and J genes are TRBV28 and TRBJ2-7; a weak D match, TRBD1 (6 bases). The CDR3 covers 15 residues. V lost 2 bases, J lost 2 bases, and 13 bases lay in between. CDR1 is MDHEN and CDR2 is SYDVKM in the germline V gene. The CDR3 DNA is TGTGCCAGCAGTTTAGGGGACAACAACACCTACGAGCAGTACTTC. It translates to CASSLGDNNTYEQYF.

The gene calls are TRBV29-1 and TRBJ2-1; TRBD1 aligns across 10 bases. The germline gives CDR1 SQVTM, CDR2 ANQGSEA. The length of the CDR3 is 12 residues. The V gene end was trimmed by 5 bases and the J gene end by 10 bases; junction bases not matched to a gene: 5. CDR3 coding DNA: TGCAGCGTTACCGGGACAGGGGTCGAGCAGTTCTTC. Translated: CSVTGTGVEQFF.

This clone has only one observation. The chain joins TRBV5-1 to TRBJ1-2, with 9 bases that match TRBD1. The V gene end was trimmed by 3 bases and the J gene end by 4 bases; junction bases not matched to a gene: 4. Germline V gene lookup returns CDR1 SGHRS and CDR2 YFSETQ. There are 14 residues in the CDR3. CDR3 protein: CASSSDRGAYGYTF. The CDR3 DNA sequence: TGCGCCAGCAGCTCGGACAGGGGAGCCTATGGCTACACCTTC. Variable domain in full (rest from reference TRBV5-1 and TRBJ1-2): KAGVTQTPRYLIKTRGQQVTLSCSPISGHRSVSWYQQTPGQGLQFLFEYFSETQRNKGNFPGRFSGRQFSNSRSEMNVSTLELGDSALYLCASSSDRGAYGYTFGSGTRLTVV.

This clone was found a few times. The rearrangement links TRBV7-8 to TRBJ1-4; 8 positions match TRBD1. Germline CDR1 and CDR2: SGHVS and FQNEAQ. V shed 1 base and J 8 bases; nucleotides not matched to a gene: 0. The CDR3 extends over 13 amino acids. This chain's CDR3 is CASSLGTGEKLFF. The CDR3 DNA sequence: TGTGCCAGCAGCTTAGGGACAGGGGAAAAACTGTTTTTT.

The V call is TRBV3-1 (or the pseudogene TRBV3-2), the J call TRBJ1-6; the match to TRBD1 covers 7 bases. Germline-derived CDR1 and CDR2 are LGHDT and YNNKEL (reference sequence). V lost 6 bases to trimming and J lost 9 bases; unmatched junction nucleotides: 8. The CDR3 runs to 14 residues. The CDR3 DNA is TGTGCCAGCAGGCCCGGGACAGCTAGTTCACCCCTCCACTTT. The encoded protein is CASRPGTASSPLHF.

V and J are TRBV19 and TRBJ2-7; perhaps TRBD2 as D (5 bases). The V and J ends lost 3 bases and 0 bases respectively, with 9 bases between them. Germline values: CDR1 LNHDA, CDR2 SQIVND (reference sequence). This CDR3 contains 14 residues. The CDR3 DNA sequence: TGTGCCAGTAGTATTAGCGTTTACTCCTACGAGCAGTACTTC. This encodes CASSISVYSYEQYF. The entire variable domain, with the rest obtained from reference TRBV19 and TRBJ2-7, is as follows: DGGITQSPKYLFRKEGQNVTLSCEQNLNHDAMYWYRQDPGQGLRLIYYSQIVNDFQKGDIAEGYSVSREKKESFPLTVTSAQKNPTAFYLCASSISVYSYEQYFGPGTRLTVT.

This clone has a single count. The V call is TRBV5-1, the J call TRBJ2-1, with 12 nucleotides matching TRBD2. The V gene's germline CDR1 is SGHRS and CDR2 YFSETQ. The CDR3 length is 15 residues. V was pared by 6 bases and J by 10 bases, with 11 bases of the junction left unmatched. This CDR3 is CASTFWTSGKGEQFF. Here the CDR3 DNA reads TGCGCCAGCACCTTCTGGACTAGCGGGAAGGGGGAGCAGTTCTTC.

This chain uses TRBV6-6 with TRBJ2-5; possibly TRBD1 for D (5 bases). The germline CDR1 and CDR2 sequences are MNHNY and SVGAGI (reference sequence). The CDR3 loop spans 13 amino acids. Trimming took 3 bases from V and 9 from J, leaving 14 bases between them. CDR3 sequence reads: CASSYQGQVAQYF. DNA for the CDR3: TGTGCCAGCAGTTATCAGGGTCAGGTGGCCCAGTACTTC.

Only a few counts were recorded for this clone. The rearrangement links TRBV5-1 to TRBJ1-2; TRBD1 agrees at 8 bases. V shed 4 bases, J shed 8 bases, and the junction held 10 bases outside the gene matches. Germline lookup yields CDR1 SGHRS and CDR2 YFSETQ. CDR3 length: 14 residues. CDR3 sequence: CASSITQGAGGYTF. CDR3 DNA sequence: TGCGCCAGCAGCATTACTCAGGGGGCAGGCGGCTACACCTTC. Drawing the rest from reference TRBV5-1 and TRBJ1-2, the complete variable domain is KAGVTQTPRYLIKTRGQQVTLSCSPISGHRSVSWYQQTPGQGLQFLFEYFSETQRNKGNFPGRFSGRQFSNSRSEMNVSTLELGDSALYLCASSITQGAGGYTFGSGTRLTVV.

The CDR3 coding sequence is TGTGCTAGTGGTTTAGGGACAGGGCTCGGCGGGGAGCTGTTTTTT. Protein product: CASGLGTGLGGELFF. The rearrangement joins TRBV12-5 to TRBJ2-2; 9 bases line up with TRBD1. Per the germline V gene, CDR1 is LGHNT and CDR2 is FRNRAP. After removal of 3 bases from V and 7 bases from J, the junction contained 6 bases not matched to a gene. The CDR3 loop spans 15 amino acids.

This clone showed up just a few times. The chain combines TRBV19 with TRBJ1-5; D might be TRBD1 (5 bases). Germline CDR1 reads LNHDA; CDR2 reads SQIVND (reference sequence). The length of the CDR3 is 14 residues. The V gene lost 9 bases and the J gene lost 5 bases, with 17 bases spanning the gap. The CDR3 bases are TGTGCCAGCCACGCTTCAGGGTCCTATCAGCCCCAGCATTTT. Translation: CASHASGSYQPQHF.

The chain carries TRBV9 and TRBJ2-7; the match to TRBD2 covers 9 bases. The CDR3 extends over 16 amino acids. V lost 4 bases to trimming and J lost 0 bases; unmatched junction nucleotides: 8. CDR1 and CDR2 from the germline V gene are SGDLS and YYNGEE. For the CDR3, the DNA is TGTGCCAGCAGCTATAGTAGCGGGAGTAGCTCCTACGAGCAGTACTTC. As protein: CASSYSSGSSSYEQYF.

The gene calls are TRBV11-3 and TRBJ1-1; 8 nucleotides align to TRBD1. Germline loops: CDR1 SGHNT, CDR2 YENEEA. The CDR3 consists of 14 residues. V dropped 5 bases and J dropped 2; count of bases not matched to a gene: 4. Here the CDR3 DNA reads TGTGCCAGCAGCCCTGGACAGGGCAACACTGAAGCTTTCTTT. It translates to CASSPGQGNTEAFF.

This sequence joins TRBV5-6 and TRBJ2-7; 11 nucleotides align to TRBD1. Germline V gene data show CDR1 as SGHDT and CDR2 as YYEEEE. Trimming cost V 5 bases and J 4 bases; bases outside gene matches: 8. The length of the CDR3 is 15 residues. In nucleotides, the CDR3 is TGTGCCAGCAGTCTGCCCGGGACAGGGGGTTACGAGCAGTACTTC. Translated, it gives CASSLPGTGGYEQYF.

The chain links TRBV18 to TRBJ1-1; D gene ambiguous. Germline CDR1 reads KGHSH; CDR2 reads LQKENI. The CDR3 extends over 14 amino acids. Trimming took 3 bases from V and 4 from J, leaving 12 bases between them. The CDR3 here is CASSPSGGVTEAFF. The DNA of the CDR3 is TGTGCCAGCTCACCGAGCGGCGGGGTCACTGAAGCTTTCTTT.